This T cell receptor (beta chain) was identified during a study of cytomegalovirus exposure and HLA in healthy donors. The CDR3 consists of 15 residues. Per the germline V gene, CDR1 is MNHNS and CDR2 is SASEGT. Trimming at V came to 3 bases and at J to 2 bases, leaving 0 bases not matched to a gene. The donors were part of the validation cohort of 95 to 150 subjects. That cohort was separate from the first cohort, which comprised 666 subjects. TCRdb keeps only in-frame clones here, not all; method: immunoSEQ multiplex PCR. Of 55,000 to 65,000 clones in the sample, around 94% were seen once. The chain links TRBV6-1 to TRBJ2-1; 11 bases agree with TRBD2. Material for sequencing was PBMCs. This clonotype was sampled from a man between 18 and 35 years old in good health and CMV-seronegative. The CDR3 bases are TGTGCCAGCAGTGAGACTAGCGGGACCTACAATGAGCAGTTCTTC. Its translation: CASSETSGTYNEQFF.